This T cell receptor (beta chain) is from a study of T cells in Graves' hyperthyroidism and ophthalmopathy (dated by TCRdb to the late 2010s). Notes on the research overall: Peripheral blood was sampled at the time of initial diagnosis, prior to any treatment. A discovery cohort of around 98 patients, roughly 40 with Graves' ophthalmopathy and roughly 59 with stable Graves' hyperthyroidism, was used to find distinguishing TCR V-J signatures. An independent validation cohort of fewer than 20 hyperthyroidism patients and approximately 16 patients who later progressed to ophthalmopathy tested prospective prediction of ophthalmopathy. The approximately 98 discovery patients were randomly divided into training and test sets at a 7:3 ratio. Thyroid tissue and blood T-cell repertoires from more than five Graves' hyperthyroidism patients were also compared in the study. After blood sampling, hyperthyroidism patients were treated with methimazole at a starting dose of 30 mg daily, and ophthalmopathy patients were treated with high-dose intravenous methylprednisolone. The paper describes TCR Vbeta CDR3 sequencing of 135 peripheral blood samples, made up of about 40 ophthalmopathy patients, over 70 hyperthyroidism patients and approximately 17 progressor patients. The study at large found these results: Most expanded thyroid clonotypes (frequency above 0.001) were also detected in blood, suggesting blood repertoires may reflect thyroid immune responses. Sample size was not statistically predetermined, and investigators were not blinded to group allocation. A 13 V-J signature model separated ophthalmopathy from stable hyperthyroidism, with approximately 87% sensitivity and around 84% specificity in cross-validation and 80%/75% in testing. In validation, the model predicted progression to ophthalmopathy with over 65% sensitivity and less than 80% specificity, a median of about six months before onset.

Many counts were recorded for this clonotype. Its antigen is not yet known. No base quality values were provided; no much bigger clone lies one nucleotide off. Ophthalmopathy patients had moderately to severely active disease, Clinical Activity Score of at least 3, NOSPECS grade of at least 4, and duration under 3 months. The study excluded patients with uncontrolled infections, other autoimmune diseases, pregnancy or lactation. Diagnoses relied on clinical symptoms, serum thyroxine and TRAb, thyroid ultrasound and orbital computed tomography. PBMCs were separated from over 9 ml of fresh peripheral blood using Ficoll-Paque density gradient centrifugation. Total RNA was extracted using Trizol reagent, and RNA quality was assessed on an Agilent 2100 Bioanalyzer. CDR1 SGHAT and CDR2 FQNNGV are derived from the germline V gene. V sheds 4 bases and J sheds 5 bases, leaving 11 bases between their ends. CDR3 length: 13 amino acids, cysteine to phenylalanine. Solely the CDR3 DNA is kept, with 39 bases framed from the first base.

The TCR beta CDR3 regions were amplified from RNA transcripts. The TCR CDR3 was subjected to a first round of RT-PCR using the HTBI primer set and the Qiagen OneStep RT-PCR kit. Libraries were constructed in a second round of multiplex PCR, after which size selection and purification were performed. Sequencing of the libraries was done on an Illumina HiSeq2000 using paired-end 100 bp reads. In the authors' own workflow: Raw data were processed with SOAPnuke, discarding reads with adapters, uncalled bases, mean Phred below 15, or no exact constant-primer or identifier match. COPE v1.2.5 was used to merge the high-quality paired reads, and each unique nucleotide sequence was defined as a clonotype. MiTCR v1.1 was used to align clonotypes to the IMGT TRBV, TRBD and TRBJ reference segments. Only V-J combinations with frequency above 0.0001, covering about 99% of repertoires, were analysed. A TCS score was defined as the ratio of F50 (clonal expansion) to E x V (chaos), with BLOSUM62-based TCRdist applied between CDR3 peptides within each V-J. Welch's t-statistics and random forest reduced some 510 V-J features to roughly 13, which were used in a naive Bayes classifier (R e1071). The public reads were reprocessed in TCRdb via fastp at Q25 and MiXCR, keeping in-frame beta chains. A single entry per CDR3 protein holds the most common genes and DNA from its merged rows. What appears here as the V and J calls and clone size reflects TCRdb's work, not the paper's. A total of approximately 410,000 distinct CDR3 sequences appear in this sample, 14% to 15% of them only once. Under 15% of the sample is taken by the ten largest.

The chain was built from TRBV11-2 and TRBJ1-1, with an unclear D gene assignment. The clonotype was recovered from a man younger than 35 with Graves' ophthalmopathy. What was sequenced was blood. The nucleotides are TGTGCCAGCAGCTATGGTGGGGTGACTGAAGCTTTCTTT. Its amino acids are CASSYGGVTEAFF.